This T cell receptor beta chain was observed in a study of cytomegalovirus exposure and HLA in healthy donors. Regarding the study as a whole: The authors enumerated 150 to 200 TCR beta chains as linked to cytomegalovirus. Using the classifier, cytomegalovirus status was reportedly diagnosed with high specificity and sensitivity. While the bulk of TCR sequences proved rare, some public TCRs turned up in many donors.

The approximately 120-subject validation cohort, separate from the roughly 670-subject first cohort, included the donors. Clones were sequenced by immunoSEQ multiplex PCR, and TCRdb holds only the in-frame ones, with some missing. Of approximately 60,000 clones listed, about 91% are singletons. From germline, CDR1 is SGHVS and CDR2 FQNEAQ. Trimming took 6 bases from V and 5 from J; bases not matched to a gene: 13. CDR3 length: 16 amino acids. In the case of this clone: Antigen specificity is unknown.

This sequence originates from a woman aged 18-35 years in good health and CMV-seronegative. Source material: PBMCs. V is TRBV7-8 and J is TRBJ2-4, with 7 nucleotides matching TRBD1. The CDR3 spells CASSSQPGQRENIQYF. The CDR3 nucleotides read TGTGCCAGCAGTTCCCAGCCGGGACAGAGAGAAAACATTCAGTACTTC.